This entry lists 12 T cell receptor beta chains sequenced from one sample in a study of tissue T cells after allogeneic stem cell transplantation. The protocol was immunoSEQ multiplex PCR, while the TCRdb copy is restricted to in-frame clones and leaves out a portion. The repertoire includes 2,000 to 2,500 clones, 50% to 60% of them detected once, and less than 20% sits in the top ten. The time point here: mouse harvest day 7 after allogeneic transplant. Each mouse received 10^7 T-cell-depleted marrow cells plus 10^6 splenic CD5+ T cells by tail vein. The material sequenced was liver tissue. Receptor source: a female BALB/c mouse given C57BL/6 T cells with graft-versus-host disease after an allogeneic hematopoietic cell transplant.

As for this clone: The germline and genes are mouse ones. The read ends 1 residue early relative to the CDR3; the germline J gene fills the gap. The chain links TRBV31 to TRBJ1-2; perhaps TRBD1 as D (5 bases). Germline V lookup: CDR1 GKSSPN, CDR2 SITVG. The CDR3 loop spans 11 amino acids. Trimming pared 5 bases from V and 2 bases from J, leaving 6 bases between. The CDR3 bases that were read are TGTGCCTGGGGGGCGAACTCCGACTACACC. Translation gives CAWGANSDYT. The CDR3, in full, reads CAWGANSDYTF.

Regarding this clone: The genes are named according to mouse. The CDR3 reads CASGDPGTGLTNNYAEQFF. The sequenced CDR3 bases are TGTGCCAGCGGTGACCCCGGGACTGGCCTAACTAATAACTATGCTGAGCAGTTC. The chain uses TRBV13-2 and TRBJ2-1; 8 bases are shared with TRBD2. The read is 1 residue too short to cover the CDR3 end, so that end is filled in from the germline J gene. Trimming removed 2 bases from V and 0 bases from J; junction bases left unmatched: 13. The length of the CDR3 is 19 residues. CDR1 is NNHNN, CDR2 SYGAGS, per germline (reference sequence).

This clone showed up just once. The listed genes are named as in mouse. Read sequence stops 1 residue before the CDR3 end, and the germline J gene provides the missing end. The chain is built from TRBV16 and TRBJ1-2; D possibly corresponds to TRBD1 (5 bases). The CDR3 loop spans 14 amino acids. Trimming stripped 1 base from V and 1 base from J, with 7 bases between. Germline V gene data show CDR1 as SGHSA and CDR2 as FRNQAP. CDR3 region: CASSLGGGNSDYTF. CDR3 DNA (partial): TGTGCAAGCAGCTTAGGGGGGGGAAACTCCGACTACACC.

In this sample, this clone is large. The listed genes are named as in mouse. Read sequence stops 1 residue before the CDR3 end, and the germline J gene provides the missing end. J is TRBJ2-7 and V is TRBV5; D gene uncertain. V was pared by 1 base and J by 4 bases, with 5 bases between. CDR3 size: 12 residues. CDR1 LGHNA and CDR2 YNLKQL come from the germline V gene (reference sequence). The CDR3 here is CASSQVGYEQYF. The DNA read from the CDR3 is TGTGCCAGCAGCCAAGTAGGGTATGAACAGTAC.

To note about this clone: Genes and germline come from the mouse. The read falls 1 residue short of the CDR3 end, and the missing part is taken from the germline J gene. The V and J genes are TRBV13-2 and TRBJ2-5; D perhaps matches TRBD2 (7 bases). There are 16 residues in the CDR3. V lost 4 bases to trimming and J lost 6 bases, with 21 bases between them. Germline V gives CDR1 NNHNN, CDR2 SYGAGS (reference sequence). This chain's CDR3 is CASGPGLRGGRDTQYF. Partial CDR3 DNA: TGTGCCAGCGGTCCGGGACTGAGGGGGGGGAGGGACACCCAGTAC.

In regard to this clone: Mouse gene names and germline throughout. The CDR3 loop is CASSLSLQGKNTEVFF. Partial CDR3 DNA: TGTGCAAGCAGCTTATCCCTACAGGGGAAAAACACAGAAGTCTTC. This chain uses TRBV16 with TRBJ1-1; 7 positions match TRBD1. The read terminates 1 residue before the CDR3 end, so the remaining end is supplied by the germline J gene. Germline V CDR1 and CDR2: SGHSA, FRNQAP. The junction had 7 bases not matched to a gene; V was cut back by 2 bases and J by 1 base. The CDR3 sequence is 16 residues long.

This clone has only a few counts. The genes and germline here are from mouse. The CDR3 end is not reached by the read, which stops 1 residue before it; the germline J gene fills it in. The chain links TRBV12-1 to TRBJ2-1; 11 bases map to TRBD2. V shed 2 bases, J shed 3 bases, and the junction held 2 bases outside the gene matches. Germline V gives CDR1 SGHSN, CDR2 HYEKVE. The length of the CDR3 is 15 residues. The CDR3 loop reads CASSPGLGGYAEQFF. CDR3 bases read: TGTGCCAGCTCTCCTGGACTGGGGGGCTATGCTGAGCAGTTC.

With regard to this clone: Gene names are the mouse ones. The part of the CDR3 DNA that was read is TGTGCCAGCAGTGATCCAGGGGACTCCGACTACACC. Protein product: CASSDPGDSDYT. The entire CDR3 protein is CASSDPGDSDYTF. The V gene is TRBV13-1, the J gene TRBJ1-2; the D gene is possibly TRBD1 (6 bases). The read ends 1 residue shy of where the CDR3 ends; the end is completed using the germline J gene. V was clipped by 1 base and J by 3 bases, with 7 bases between them. The CDR3 is 13 amino acids. Germline CDR1 is NSHNY and CDR2 is SYGAGN.

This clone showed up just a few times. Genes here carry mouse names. The CDR3 here is CASSWSSYEQYF. The covered CDR3 bases are TGTGCCAGCAGCTGGAGCTCCTATGAACAGTAC. The chain combines TRBV4 with TRBJ2-7; D gene uncertain. The missing CDR3 end, 1 residue past where the read stops, is filled in from the germline J gene. In germline, CDR1 is LGHDT, CDR2 YNNKQL (reference sequence). This CDR3 is built from 12 residues. V lost 4 bases, J lost 0 bases, and 4 bases lay in between.

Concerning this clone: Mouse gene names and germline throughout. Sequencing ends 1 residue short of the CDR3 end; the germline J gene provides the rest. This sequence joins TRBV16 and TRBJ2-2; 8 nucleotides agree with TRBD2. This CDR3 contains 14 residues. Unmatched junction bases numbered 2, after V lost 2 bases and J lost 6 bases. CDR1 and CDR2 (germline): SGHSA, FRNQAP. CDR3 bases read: TGTGCAAGCAGCTTATCGGGGGGGCCCGGGCAGCTCTAC. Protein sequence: CASSLSGGPGQLY. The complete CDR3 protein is CASSLSGGPGQLYF.

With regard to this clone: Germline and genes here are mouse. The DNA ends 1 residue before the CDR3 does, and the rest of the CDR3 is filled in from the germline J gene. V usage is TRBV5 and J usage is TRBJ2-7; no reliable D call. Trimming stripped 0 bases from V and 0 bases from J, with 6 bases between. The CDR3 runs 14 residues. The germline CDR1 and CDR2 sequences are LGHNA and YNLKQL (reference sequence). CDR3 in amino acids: CASSQESISYEQYF. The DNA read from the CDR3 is TGTGCCAGCAGCCAAGAATCCATCTCCTATGAACAGTAC.

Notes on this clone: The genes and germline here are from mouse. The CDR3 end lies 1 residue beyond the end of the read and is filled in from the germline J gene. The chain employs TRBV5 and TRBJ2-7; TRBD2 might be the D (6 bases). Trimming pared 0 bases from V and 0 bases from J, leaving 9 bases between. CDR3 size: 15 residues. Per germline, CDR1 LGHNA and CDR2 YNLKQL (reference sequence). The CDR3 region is CASSQDRGVSYEQYF. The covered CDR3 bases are TGTGCCAGCAGCCAAGATCGGGGGGTCTCCTATGAACAGTAC.